The rows below give T cell receptor beta chains drawn from one sample of a study of vaccination and CD4 T cells after COVID-19. These TCRs are of unknown antigen specificity. Via MiXCR, TCRdb re-called the PCR reads, giving one row per CDR3 protein. The data hold some 9,000 distinct CDR3 sequences, with 60% to 75% observed a single time. What was sequenced was CD4+ T cells from blood, cultured in vitro. The receptors shown here come from a human donor who had recovered from COVID-19. The CDR3 runs from the conserved cysteine through the conserved F or W. The order of the fields is V gene, clone size, J gene, D gene, CDR3 protein, CDR3 DNA. The D gene is left open where the match is weak. Expanded clones are given a class, and other clones once, few, many or no size at all.

>TRBV4-3|.|TRBJ2-2|TRBD1
CASSQATGYPNTGELFF
TGCGCCAGCAGCCAAGCGACAGGGTACCCGAACACCGGGGAGCTGTTTTTT
>TRBV21-1|.|TRBJ1-1|.
CASSKADRAAEAFF
TGTGCCAGCAGCAAAGCGGACAGGGCCGCTGAAGCTTTCTTT
>TRBV11-2|.|TRBJ1-4|TRBD1
CASSFRGTGGTEKLFF
TGTGCCAGCAGCTTCCGAGGGACAGGGGGCACTGAAAAACTGTTTTTT
>TRBV20-1|.|TRBJ1-6|.
CSARDRGSGGYRNSPLHF
TGCAGTGCTAGAGATCGGGGGAGTGGGGGCTATCGTAATTCACCCCTCCACTTT
>TRBV7-3|.|TRBJ2-6|.
CASSPNPQGFGANVLTF
TGTGCCAGCAGCCCGAATCCACAGGGTTTCGGGGCCAACGTCCTGACTTTC
>TRBV11-2|.|TRBJ2-2|.
CASSRSDTGELFF
TGTGCCAGCAGCCGCTCGGACACCGGGGAGCTGTTTTTT
>TRBV7-2|.|TRBJ1-1|.
CASSPDRQRPEAFF
TGTGCCAGCAGTCCTGACAGGCAACGTCCTGAAGCTTTCTTT
>TRBV7-9|.|TRBJ2-7|.
CASSLEGAGEQYF
TGTGCCAGCAGCTTAGAAGGGGCAGGGGAGCAGTACTTC
>TRBV12-3/TRBV12-4|few|TRBJ1-2|.
CASSPLWFRYGYTF
TGTGCCAGCAGTCCCCTTTGGTTTAGGTATGGCTACACCTTC
>TRBV7-2|few|TRBJ1-2|TRBD1
CASSLAATGDYGYTF
TGTGCCAGCAGCTTAGCGGCTACAGGGGACTATGGCTACACCTTC
>TRBV12-5|.|TRBJ2-2|.
CASGSRTTRTGELFF
TGTGCTAGTGGTTCCCGGACTACACGCACCGGGGAGCTGTTTTTT
>TRBV6-2/TRBV6-3|.|TRBJ1-1|.
CASSYDLSVTEAFF
TGTGCCAGCAGTTATGACCTCTCGGTCACTGAAGCTTTCTTT
>TRBV6-5|once|TRBJ2-2|.
CASSYWFTGELFF
TGTGCCAGCAGTTATTGGTTCACCGGGGAGCTGTTTTTT
>TRBV7-9|.|TRBJ2-1|.
CASSVGGGSGEQFF
TGTGCCAGCAGCGTAGGGGGCGGGAGTGGTGAGCAGTTCTTC
>TRBV6-1|.|TRBJ2-1|TRBD2
CASQTVETSGRHNEQFF
TGTGCCAGCCAGACTGTCGAGACTAGCGGGCGCCACAATGAGCAGTTCTTC
>TRBV24-1|few|TRBJ1-1|.
CARGRDTEAFF
TGTGCCAGAGGGAGGGACACTGAAGCTTTCTTT
>TRBV20-1|.|TRBJ1-1|TRBD1
CSARGTGGNTEAFF
TGCAGTGCTAGAGGCACAGGGGGCAACACTGAAGCTTTCTTT
>TRBV2|few|TRBJ1-2|TRBD1
CASRRTGGENYGYTF
TGTGCCAGCAGAAGGACAGGGGGCGAGAACTATGGCTACACCTTC
>TRBV11-2|.|TRBJ1-1|.
CASSPAYANSFNTEAFF
TGTGCCAGCAGCCCCGCGTACGCGAACAGCTTCAACACTGAAGCTTTCTTT
>TRBV20-1|.|TRBJ1-2|.
CSARDTTGIYGYTF
TGCAGTGCTAGAGATACCACAGGGATATATGGCTACACCTTC
>TRBV30|.|TRBJ2-3|.
CAWSVTRGTDTQYF
TGTGCCTGGAGTGTCACCCGTGGCACAGATACGCAGTATTTT
>TRBV4-1|once|TRBJ1-5|.
CASSDAGRNQPQHF
TGCGCCAGCAGCGACGCAGGGAGGAATCAGCCCCAGCATTTT
>TRBV6-1|.|TRBJ2-5|.
CASSEASLNQETQYF
TGTGCCAGCAGTGAGGCTAGCCTCAACCAAGAGACCCAGTACTTC
>TRBV6-1|.|TRBJ1-1|.
CASRPSMNTEAFF
TGTGCCAGCAGGCCGTCTATGAACACTGAAGCTTTCTTT
>TRBV19|.|TRBJ1-2|.
CASSTGIDYGYTF
TGTGCCAGTAGTACAGGGATCGACTATGGCTACACCTTC
>TRBV20-1|.|TRBJ2-5|TRBD2
CSARDDARGAPGTQYF
TGCAGTGCTAGAGATGATGCGCGGGGGGCCCCAGGGACCCAGTACTTC
>TRBV27|few|TRBJ1-5|.
CASSRTDSNQPQHF
TGTGCCAGCAGTCGGACTGATAGCAATCAGCCCCAGCATTTT
>TRBV2|.|TRBJ2-2|TRBD1
CASRGTGWNTGELFF
TGTGCCAGCAGGGGGACAGGATGGAACACCGGGGAGCTGTTTTTT
>TRBV20-1|.|TRBJ1-1|.
CSAREGSLRAFF
TGCAGTGCTAGAGAGGGGTCTCTTCGGGCTTTCTTT
>TRBV6-2/TRBV6-3|.|TRBJ2-1|.
CASTARDSYSEQFF
TGTGCCAGCACTGCCCGGGACTCCTACAGTGAGCAGTTCTTC
>TRBV7-9|.|TRBJ2-5|TRBD2
CASSSGTSGAKGRDPKETQYF
TGTGCCAGCAGCTCCGGGACTAGCGGGGCGAAAGGTAGAGATCCGAAAGAGACCCAGTACTTC
>TRBV20-1|medium-sized|TRBJ1-5|.
CSARTGQITNQPQHF
TGCAGTGCTAGAACCGGACAGATTACCAATCAGCCCCAGCATTTT
>TRBV20-1|.|TRBJ2-3|.
CSARTPDSTDTQYF
TGCAGCGCCCGAACCCCGGACTCCACAGATACGCAGTATTTT
>TRBV25-1|.|TRBJ2-2|TRBD1
CASSPPTGDFYTGELFF
TGTGCCAGCAGTCCCCCGACAGGGGATTTTTACACCGGGGAGCTGTTTTTT
>TRBV20-1|few|TRBJ2-7|.
CSARDSFRAYEQYF
TGCAGTGCTAGAGATTCGTTCAGGGCCTACGAGCAGTACTTC
>TRBV6-1|few|TRBJ1-2|.
CASSVNTGYGYTF
TGTGCCAGCAGCGTTAATACGGGCTATGGCTACACCTTC
>TRBV5-6|.|TRBJ1-2|.
CASSLPDGANYGYTF
TGTGCCAGCAGCCTACCCGACGGAGCTAACTATGGCTACACCTTC
>TRBV7-2|.|TRBJ1-2|.
CASSLQGGYTF
TGTGCCAGCAGCTTACAGGGTGGCTACACCTTC
>TRBV20-1|few|TRBJ2-5|.
CSELSQETQYF
TGCAGTGAGCTGAGCCAAGAGACCCAGTACTTC
>TRBV20-1|.|TRBJ2-5|.
CSAIGTNQETQYF
TGCAGTGCTATTGGGACAAACCAAGAGACCCAGTACTTC
>TRBV30|few|TRBJ1-5|.
CAWSAPNQPQHF
TGTGCCTGGAGTGCCCCCAATCAGCCCCAGCATTTT
>TRBV10-1|few|TRBJ2-3|.
CASSEQLGGADTQYF
TGCGCCAGCAGTGAGCAACTAGGGGGGGCAGATACGCAGTATTTT
>TRBV6-1|.|TRBJ1-2|.
CASSLKGNGYTF
TGTGCCAGCAGTCTAAAGGGAAATGGCTACACCTTC
>TRBV20-1|few|TRBJ1-6|TRBD1
CSARVGSGTGSNSPLHF
TGCAGTGCTAGGGTAGGCTCCGGGACAGGCAGTAATTCACCCCTCCACTTT
>TRBV6-1|.|TRBJ2-2|TRBD2
CASRSPLAGAANTGELFF
TGTGCCAGCAGATCGCCACTAGCGGGGGCGGCGAACACCGGGGAGCTGTTTTTT
>TRBV19|.|TRBJ2-1|TRBD1
CASSIPGTAYNEQFF
TGTGCCAGTAGTATTCCCGGGACAGCCTACAATGAGCAGTTCTTC
>TRBV30|once|TRBJ1-6|TRBD1
CAWSHPGQGAWSPLHF
TGTGCCTGGAGTCACCCCGGACAGGGGGCATGGTCACCCCTCCACTTT
>TRBV7-2|few|TRBJ1-2|.
CASSLAAEPLYGYTF
TGTGCCAGCAGCTTAGCGGCAGAGCCGCTCTATGGCTACACCTTC
>TRBV21-1|few|TRBJ1-2|.
CASKLGKYYGYTF
TGTGCCAGCAAATTGGGGAAGTACTATGGCTACACCTTC
>TRBV2|.|TRBJ1-2|TRBD1
CASSDLIVWDRGPPSYGYTF
TGTGCCAGCAGTGATTTAATTGTCTGGGACAGGGGGCCTCCTTCCTATGGCTACACCTTC
>TRBV28|once|TRBJ2-3|.
CASSHGTQPRTDTQYF
TGTGCCAGCAGCCATGGGACTCAACCTCGCACAGATACGCAGTATTTT
>TRBV12-3/TRBV12-4|.|TRBJ1-3|.
CASRQQGSGNTIYF
TGTGCCAGCAGACAACAGGGCTCTGGAAACACCATATATTTT
>TRBV10-1|.|TRBJ2-2|.
CASSPARSGSGELFF
TGCGCCAGCAGCCCCGCACGGAGCGGGTCCGGGGAGCTGTTTTTT
>TRBV12-3/TRBV12-4|.|TRBJ2-2|TRBD1
CASSIRTGLVTGELFF
TGTGCCAGCAGTATCCGGACAGGGCTGGTCACCGGGGAGCTGTTTTTT
>TRBV15|few|TRBJ1-2|TRBD1
CATRSGQGATDIGYTF
TGTGCCACCAGGTCGGGACAGGGGGCGACTGATATCGGCTACACCTTC